The subject of this entry is one T cell receptor beta chain. Sequencing was performed with immunoSEQ multiplex PCR; in TCRdb, only in-frame clones are kept and a portion is missing. Counted here are about 440,000 clones, around 89% occurring once; the ten biggest clones make up roughly 13%. This record comes from a study of blood T cell repertoires in COVID-19. The germline CDR1 and CDR2 sequences are SGHNT and YYREEE (reference sequence). V lost 4 bases and J lost 0, with 11 bases in between. This CDR3 is 15 amino acids long. The sequence was collected from a woman in her 50s with COVID-19, enrolled during active disease. The chain uses TRBV5-4 and TRBJ1-3, with D maybe TRBD1 (5 bases). The source material was peripheral blood. The CDR3 spells CASSPTTDSGNTIYF. CDR3 in DNA: TGTGCCAGCAGCCCTACGACAGACTCTGGAAACACCATATATTTT.